This note documents a single T cell receptor (beta chain) sequence. Its antigen is unknown. The sample comes from a study of cytotoxic CD8 clonotypes in ibrutinib-treated CLL. Study summary: After a median roughly twelve months on treatment (6 to 36), response samples were drawn.

Study-wide findings and caveats: Public clonotypes occurred uncommonly; on treatment, they contracted or remained stable. Ibrutinib response saw clonality rise, and progression saw it return toward baseline.

With sequencing, the targeted depth ranged from 1 in 200,000 to 1 in 1 million T cells. Some clones are missing from TCRdb's copy, which holds only in-frame ones; the method was immunoSEQ multiplex PCR. This sample has 29,000 or so clones; around 63% occur once, and the top ten carry roughly 50%. The CDR3 runs to 13 residues. V dropped 4 bases and J dropped 3 bases, with 10 bases sitting between them. The germline V gene encodes CDR1 SEHNR and CDR2 FQNEAQ (reference sequence). This chain uses TRBV7-9 with TRBJ2-7; no definite D call. The source is a human donor with chronic lymphocytic leukemia. The source was PBMCs, collected after 24 months of ibrutinib treatment. The CDR3 protein is CASSSPGVYEQYF. The CDR3 DNA reads as TGTGCCAGCAGCTCCCCAGGCGTCTACGAGCAGTACTTC.